This T cell receptor (beta chain) originates from a study of T cells in Graves' hyperthyroidism and ophthalmopathy. Findings of the study overall: Progression to ophthalmopathy was predicted a median of roughly 6.5 months early.

In its sample, this clonotype was seen many times. What it binds is unknown. This CDR3 region has 13 residues. The germline V gene encodes CDR1 SGHNT and CDR2 YENEEA. V was shortened by 1 base and J by 5 bases, with 8 bases between the two germline ends. Amplification of TCR beta CDR3 regions used RNA as the template. The TCR CDR3 first-round RT-PCR relied on the HTBI primer set. TCRdb re-called the multiplex PCR reads with MiXCR, one entry per CDR3 protein. The table lists 410,000 or so distinct CDR3 sequences, 14% to 15% of them singletons. The TCR comes from a man aged 18 to 29 with Graves' ophthalmopathy. The chain couples TRBV11-3 to TRBJ1-1, with D unclear. The material sequenced was blood. The CDR3 reads CASSLARLTEAFF. CDR3 bases: TGTGCCAGCAGCTTAGCCAGACTGACTGAAGCTTTCTTT.